This TCR beta chain was identified in a study of blood T cell repertoires in COVID-19 (dated by TCRdb to about 2020). Concerning the study at large: Collaborator samples came from the United States, Italy and Spain and covered acute and convalescent phases of COVID-19. Where available, HLA class I and class II types were taken from metadata supplied by the sample provider and were not determined by assay-based typing. The repertoires were made available in a free public database intended to serve as a resource for research on the immune response to SARS-CoV-2. Deeply sampled blood TCRbeta repertoires from subjects exposed to, actively infected with, or recovered from COVID-19 were included in the dataset. The prospective study material was composed of cDNA or gDNA derived from T cells, B-cell-depleted T cells, or PBMCs. The samples were drawn from two sources: the first 160 participants of the ongoing ImmuneRACE study, and over 950 subjects contributed by 6 global collaborators. The sample metadata nearly always contained a de-identified subject ID, COVID-19 status, age in years and sex.

In regard to this clone: Its target antigen remains unknown. No quality values exist for individual bases; no much larger clone is one base distant.

Taken from the germline V gene (reference sequence), the CDR1 and CDR2 loops are SEHNR and FQNEAQ. At the junction V is shortened by 5 bases and J by 1 base; bases outside the gene matches: 1. The CDR3, from cysteine to phenylalanine, totals 14 residues. The kept DNA is CDR3 alone, 42 bases in frame from the first base. The immunoSEQ Assay, a bias-controlled multiplex PCR, was used to amplify TCRbeta CDR3 regions from genomic DNA. Processing in the source paper ran as follows. Nucleated cell counts per sample were estimated from amplification of reference gene primers within the assay. To quantify the absolute abundance of each unique TCRbeta CDR3 rearrangement, sequence reads were collapsed and filtered. For each sample, productive Simpson clonality was calculated as the square root of Simpson's diversity index across productive rearrangements. TCRdb obtained this table from immuneACCESS and retained in-frame rearrangements with V and J assigned. These tables miss some clones; where compared with another copy, unresolved V genes account for less than half of the shortfall, and the remainder is unexplained. Clone size and the V and J calls come from that table; the DNA yielded D and trimming. A total of around 200,000 clones appear in this sample, 81% of them only once. The top ten clones comprise around 9.2% of the sample.

Points the paper makes about the study in general: Clinical and demographic metadata were provided uncurated, with the amount varying by source and participant.

Enrolling through a virtual design, the prospective study's participants ranged in age from roughly 18 to 90 years and lived across about two dozen United States geographic areas. Cohort assignment in the prospective study relied on participant-reported clinical history from a screening survey and a study questionnaire. Recovered participants in ImmuneRACE Cohort 3 were defined as having two consecutive negative NP/OP PCR tests, clearance from a healthcare professional, or resolution of symptoms. In the prospective study, mobile phlebotomists collected whole blood, serum and a nasopharyngeal or oropharyngeal swab from each participant. Additional blood draws and questionnaires over an approximately 2-month period could optionally be provided by prospective study participants. Blood samples from the prospective study were shipped frozen or at room temperature prior to DNA extraction.

The chain joins TRBV7-9 to TRBJ1-2, and TRBD1 matches 10 of the central bases. The clonotype originates from a man aged 40-49 years who had recovered from COVID-19. Sequenced sample: PBMCs or T cells enriched from blood (not recorded which). The CDR3: CASSRDRGNYGYTF. The bases read TGTGCCAGCAGCCGGGACAGGGGTAACTATGGCTACACCTTC.